Shown below are 5 T cell receptor beta chains from a single sample sequenced in a study of molecular identifiers for immune sequencing clone quantification. TCRdb reprocessed the PCR reads via MiXCR and lists one record per CDR3 protein. The sample records around 470,000 distinct CDR3 sequences, around 25% being singletons. The specimen was naive CD8+ T cells from blood, with Jurkat cell RNA spiked in. As to subset: FACS-sorted CD8+CD4-CCR7+CD45RA+ naive T cells. The origin of the receptors is a human donor in good health. Some libraries in this study had Jurkat cell RNA spiked in.

The chain employs TRBV12-3 or TRBV12-4 and TRBJ2-3; 16 bases align to TRBD2. Unmatched junction bases numbered 15, after V lost 6 bases and J lost 0 bases. This CDR3 is 21 amino acids long. This CDR3 reads CASSPPPGLAGGHSSTDTQYF. For the CDR3, the DNA is TGTGCCAGCAGCCCCCCCCCGGGACTAGCGGGGGGGCACTCTAGCACAGATACGCAGTATTTT.

A note on this clonotype: One base separates it from a far larger clone, so it is likely a read error. J is TRBJ1-1 and V is TRBV7-9; D not certain. CDR1 and CDR2 (germline): SEHNR, FQNEAQ (reference sequence). This CDR3 contains 12 residues. Written as DNA, the CDR3 is TGTGCCAGCAGCTACGGAGGGAGTGAAGCTTCCTTT. Protein product: CASSYGGSEASF. Full variable domain (outside the CDR3, taken from reference TRBV7-9 and TRBJ1-1): DTGVSQNPRHKITKRGQNVTFRCDPISEHNRLYWYRQTLGQGPEFLTYFQNEAQLEKSRLLSDRFSAERPKGSFSTLEIQRTEQGDSAMYLCASSYGGSEASFGQGTRLTVV.

This clonotype was seen more than once but under ten times. The V and J genes are TRBV28 and TRBJ2-3, with D tentatively TRBD2 (5 bases). The CDR3 has 17 residues. The ends were cut back, 6 bases at V and 2 bases at J, with 21 bases in the middle. Germline CDR1 MDHEN, CDR2 SYDVKM. Here the CDR3 reads CASRRDLRLLVTDTQYF. CDR3 in DNA: TGTGCCAGCAGAAGGGATCTGAGACTACTAGTCACAGATACGCAGTATTTT.

The chain carries TRBV20-1 and TRBJ1-1, with D possibly matching TRBD1 (6 bases). The CDR3 spans 14 residues. The V gene lost 3 bases and the J gene lost 0 bases, with 11 bases spanning the gap. Germline-derived CDR1 and CDR2 are DFQATT and SNEGSKA (reference sequence). CDR3 bases: TGCAGTGCTAGCACAGGGACGCTGAACACTGAAGCTTTCTTT. Amino acid sequence: CSASTGTLNTEAFF.

The gene calls are TRBV3-1 and TRBJ2-7, with TRBD1 matching 7 bases. The length of the CDR3 is 15 residues. The V and J ends lost 7 bases and 3 bases, in that order; junction bases with no gene match: 12. The V gene's germline CDR1 is LGHDT and CDR2 YNNKEL (reference sequence). CDR3 bases: TGTGCCAGCACCCAGGACCGGGACAGCAACTACGAGCAGTACTTC. It encodes CASTQDRDSNYEQYF.